These 26 T cell receptor beta chains were sequenced from one sample in a study of blood T cell repertoires in COVID-19 (TCRdb year 2020). Library preparation employed the immunoSEQ multiplex PCR assay. TCRdb holds this immuneACCESS table with in-frame rearrangements only. Some clones are missing; in checked studies, unresolved V genes explain under half, and the rest has no known cause. The sample data list more than 110,000 clones, and around 84% of these were observed just once. Of the sample, under 6% is held by the ten largest clones. The sequencing sample was made of peripheral blood. The receptors come from a human donor in a cohort sampled during active COVID-19.

A remark on this clone: The same CDR3 can be traced to other DNA sequences in this sample. The rearrangement uses TRBV5-1 and TRBJ1-1; 7 bases are shared with TRBD1. Germline loops: CDR1 SGHRS, CDR2 YFSETQ. This CDR3 spans 14 amino acids. V was pared by 0 bases and J by 1 base, with 0 bases of the junction left unmatched. Here the CDR3 DNA reads TGCGCCAGCAGCTTGGGGACAGGGAACACTGAAGCTTTCTTT. Amino acids: CASSLGTGNTEAFF. Complete variable domain (other parts from reference TRBV5-1 and TRBJ1-1): KAGVTQTPRYLIKTRGQQVTLSCSPISGHRSVSWYQQTPGQGLQFLFEYFSETQRNKGNFPGRFSGRQFSNSRSEMNVSTLELGDSALYLCASSLGTGNTEAFFGQGTRLTVV.

This sequence joins TRBV19 and TRBJ2-1; 7 bases align to TRBD1. The CDR3 totals 13 residues. CDR1 and CDR2 (germline): LNHDA, SQIVND (reference sequence). J gave up 6 bases and V 4 bases, and 3 bases lay outside the gene matches. The CDR3 nucleotides read TGTGCCAGTAGTACTCGGACAGGCAATGAGCAGTTCTTC. Amino acid sequence: CASSTRTGNEQFF.

CDR3 coding DNA: TGTGCCAGCAGCCCACTTGGGGCCACAGATACGCAGTATTTT. This gives the protein CASSPLGATDTQYF. This rearrangement joins TRBV7-2 to TRBJ2-3, with a weak D call TRBD1 (5 bases). Trimming cost V 5 bases and J 2 bases, with 11 bases left between them. This CDR3 region has 14 residues. Germline CDR1 and CDR2: SGHTA and FQGNSA.

V usage is TRBV7-2 and J usage is TRBJ2-7; 11 nucleotides match TRBD2. Per germline, CDR1 SGHTA and CDR2 FQGNSA. V was pared by 2 bases and J by 6 bases, with 9 bases of the junction left unmatched. CDR3 length: 16 amino acids. This CDR3 is CASSLRSPSGRSEQYF. CDR3 DNA sequence: TGTGCCAGCAGCTTAAGGTCCCCTAGCGGGAGGAGCGAGCAGTACTTC. Supplemented by reference TRBV7-2 and TRBJ2-7, the full variable domain reads GAGVSQSPSNKVTEKGKDVELRCDPISGHTALYWYRQSLGQGLEFLIYFQGNSAPDKSGLPSDRFSAERTGGSVSTLTIQRTQQEDSAVYLCASSLRSPSGRSEQYFGPGTRLTVT.

The chain links TRBV2 to TRBJ2-1; D perhaps matches TRBD2 (6 bases). The CDR3 sequence is 13 residues long. Trimming removed 4 bases from V and 9 bases from J, with 13 bases in between. The V gene's germline CDR1 is SNHLY and CDR2 FYNNEI. The CDR3 loop is CASSGGWEVEQFF. The CDR3 coding sequence is TGTGCCAGCAGTGGGGGGTGGGAGGTTGAGCAGTTCTTC.

This clone was seen repeatedly, ten times or more. The J gene is TRBJ2-2, the V gene TRBV18, with 7 bases identical to TRBD2. The length of the CDR3 is 15 residues. Germline V CDR1 and CDR2: KGHSH, LQKENI. Trimming removed 8 bases from V and 1 base from J; junction bases left unmatched: 7. Written as DNA, the CDR3 is TGTGCCAGCCCCCCTCGGGGGGAGAACACCGGGGAGCTGTTTTTT. Amino acid sequence: CASPPRGENTGELFF.

The chain carries TRBV6-6 and TRBJ2-7; TRBD2 agrees at 7 bases. V lost 6 bases, J lost 0 bases, and 5 bases stayed unmatched. This CDR3 has 14 residues. In germline, CDR1 is MNHNY, CDR2 SVGAGI (reference sequence). CDR3 bases: TGTGCCAGCAGCTGGGAGGGCATCTCCTACGAGCAGTACTTC. Amino acids: CASSWEGISYEQYF.

This clone showed up just a few times. V is TRBV4-1 and J is TRBJ1-5; D not certain. The germline gives CDR1 MGHRA, CDR2 YSYEKL. Trimming shortened V by 4 bases and J by 5 bases, and 9 bases separated the two germline ends. The CDR3 sequence is 13 residues long. The CDR3 DNA sequence: TGCGCCAGCAGCCGCCCCGGGGATCAGCCCCAGCATTTT. It specifies CASSRPGDQPQHF.

In nucleotides, the CDR3 is TGTGCCAGCAGCTCCCTTGCCACTTACTCCTACAATGAGCAGTTCTTC. Protein: CASSSLATYSYNEQFF. The chain carries TRBV5-4 and TRBJ2-1; D remains ambiguous. Per the germline V gene, CDR1 is SGHNT and CDR2 is YYREEE (reference sequence). Trimming shortened V by 3 bases and J by 0 bases, and 13 bases separated the two germline ends. This CDR3 region has 16 residues.

This clone has more than one count but fewer than ten. V gene TRBV14 combines with J gene TRBJ2-5; 12 positions match TRBD2. Germline V lookup: CDR1 SGHDN, CDR2 FVKESK. The CDR3 covers 15 residues. The V segment lost 6 bases and the J segment 5 bases; nucleotides outside the gene matches: 7. The CDR3 spells CASSPGLAGWETQYF. The CDR3 DNA sequence: TGTGCCAGCAGTCCCGGACTAGCGGGGTGGGAGACCCAGTACTTC.

The chain uses TRBV24-1 and TRBJ2-1; 10 positions match TRBD2. With 3 bases clipped from V and 9 bases from J, the junction kept 7 bases outside the gene matches. Germline-derived CDR1 and CDR2 are KGHDR and SFDVKD. The CDR3 contains 15 residues. The CDR3 loop is CATSDTASGGGEQFF. CDR3 bases: TGTGCCACCAGTGATACGGCTAGCGGGGGAGGTGAGCAGTTCTTC.

The V call is TRBV5-1, the J call TRBJ2-5, with 7 positions matching TRBD1. The CDR3 has 13 residues. Germline lookup yields CDR1 SGHRS and CDR2 YFSETQ. V lost 3 bases and J lost 5; bases outside the gene matches: 4. The CDR3 here is CASSSQGEETQYF. The CDR3, as DNA: TGCGCCAGCAGCTCTCAGGGGGAGGAGACCCAGTACTTC. Full variable domain (missing parts from reference TRBV5-1 and TRBJ2-5): KAGVTQTPRYLIKTRGQQVTLSCSPISGHRSVSWYQQTPGQGLQFLFEYFSETQRNKGNFPGRFSGRQFSNSRSEMNVSTLELGDSALYLCASSSQGEETQYFGPGTRLLVL.

The gene calls are TRBV6-5 and TRBJ2-2, with a weak D call TRBD1 (6 bases). Looked up from germline, CDR1 is MNHEY and CDR2 is SVGAGI. With 5 bases removed from V and 5 bases from J, the gap between germline ends came to 12 bases. The CDR3 consists of 14 residues. The CDR3 DNA reads as TGTGCCAGCAGTCTCGGACAGAAGACCGGGGAGCTGTTTTTT. This sequence encodes CASSLGQKTGELFF.

The chain has TRBV6-1 and TRBJ1-5, with TRBD1 as a possible D gene (5 bases). CDR1 MNHNS and CDR2 SASEGT come from the germline V gene. Trimming cost V 2 bases and J 6 bases, with 11 bases left between them. This CDR3 region has 14 residues. The CDR3 bases are TGTGCCAGCAGTGAATTAAGGGGAGGTCAGCCCCAGCATTTT. Its translation: CASSELRGGQPQHF.

The rearrangement joins TRBV28 to TRBJ1-2; the D is unclear. Germline V CDR1 and CDR2: MDHEN, SYDVKM. This CDR3 contains 13 residues. V lost 1 base, J lost 7 bases, and 10 bases lay in between. The CDR3 region is CASSLLAVGGYTF. Written as DNA, the CDR3 is TGTGCCAGCAGTTTATTGGCGGTGGGTGGCTACACCTTC.

The CDR3 spells CASSLTDRWSTDTQYF. The DNA for the CDR3 is TGTGCCAGCAGTTTAACTGACAGGTGGAGCACAGATACGCAGTATTTT. The chain has TRBV28 and TRBJ2-3, with a possible D match to TRBD1 (6 bases). Germline assignment: CDR1 MDHEN and CDR2 SYDVKM. CDR3 length equals 16 residues. Trimming stripped 2 bases from V and 0 bases from J, with 12 bases between.

The chain is built from TRBV11-2 and TRBJ2-2; D unclear. The CDR3 runs to 16 residues. Germline lookup yields CDR1 SGHAT and CDR2 FQNNGV. Trimming took off 1 base at V and 5 bases at J, with 14 bases between the two ends. The CDR3 nucleotides read TGTGCCAGCAGCTTAGGGAAATCTAGTTGGACCGGGGAGCTGTTTTTT. It specifies CASSLGKSSWTGELFF. Full variable domain (outside the CDR3, taken from reference TRBV11-2 and TRBJ2-2): EAGVAQSPRYKIIEKRQSVAFWCNPISGHATLYWYQQILGQGPKLLIQFQNNGVVDDSQLPKDRFSAERLKGVDSTLKIQPAKLEDSAVYLCASSLGKSSWTGELFFGEGSRLTVL.

The chain couples TRBV11-2 to TRBJ1-1; 8 bases line up with TRBD1. The CDR3 spans 13 residues. Germline trimming cut 4 bases from V and 4 bases from J; bases unmatched to any gene: 2. CDR1 is SGHAT, CDR2 FQNNGV, per germline. The CDR3 sequence: CASSYDRGTEAFF. The DNA of the CDR3 is TGTGCCAGCAGCTACGACAGGGGCACTGAAGCTTTCTTT.

V gene TRBV18 combines with J gene TRBJ2-7; 9 bases align to TRBD2. Per germline, CDR1 KGHSH and CDR2 LQKENI. CDR3 size: 15 residues. With 4 bases clipped from V and 2 bases from J, the junction kept 6 bases outside the gene matches. CDR3 in DNA: TGTGCCAGCTCACGACGGACTAGCGACGCCTACGAGCAGTACTTC. Translated: CASSRRTSDAYEQYF. The variable domain in full, completed from reference TRBV18 and TRBJ2-7, reads NAGVMQNPRHLVRRRGQEARLRCSPMKGHSHVYWYRQLPEEGLKFMVYLQKENIIDESGMPKERFSAEFPKEGPSILRIQQVVRGDSAAYFCASSRRTSDAYEQYFGPGTRLTVT.

This sequence joins TRBV5-4 and TRBJ2-1; 10 nucleotides agree with TRBD2. Trimming removed 4 bases from V and 5 bases from J; junction bases left unmatched: 9. The CDR3 runs to 16 residues. CDR1 is SGHNT, CDR2 YYREEE, per germline (reference sequence). CDR3 bases: TGTGCCAGCAGCCCTAGCGGGGGCGGGTGGGACAATGAGCAGTTCTTC. Translation gives CASSPSGGGWDNEQFF.

This clone turned up a few times. The chain joins TRBV19 to TRBJ2-7, with a possible D match to TRBD1 (6 bases). In germline, CDR1 is LNHDA, CDR2 SQIVND (reference sequence). The CDR3 spans 13 residues. V lost 3 bases and J lost 4, with 10 bases in between. The CDR3, as DNA: TGTGCCAGTAGTATTGGGCAGGGGTACGAGCAGTACTTC. Translating it yields CASSIGQGYEQYF. Complete variable domain (other parts from reference TRBV19 and TRBJ2-7): DGGITQSPKYLFRKEGQNVTLSCEQNLNHDAMYWYRQDPGQGLRLIYYSQIVNDFQKGDIAEGYSVSREKKESFPLTVTSAQKNPTAFYLCASSIGQGYEQYFGPGTRLTVT.

This CDR3 is CASSQGLARNEQFF. The CDR3 nucleotides are TGCGCCAGCAGCCAAGGACTAGCGAGGAATGAGCAGTTCTTC. The V gene is TRBV4-1, the J gene TRBJ2-1; 8 bases fit TRBD2. Germline CDR1 MGHRA, CDR2 YSYEKL. V lost 1 base to trimming and J lost 7 bases; unmatched junction nucleotides: 3. CDR3 length equals 14 residues.

The chain recombines TRBV11-2 with TRBJ2-1; 8 positions match TRBD2. Germline CDR1 and CDR2: SGHAT and FQNNGV. V gave up 4 bases and J gave up 6 bases; unmatched junction bases: 5. The CDR3 runs 14 residues. The CDR3, as DNA: TGTGCCAGCAGCTCGCGGGGGGATCGCAATGAGCAGTTCTTC. Protein sequence: CASSSRGDRNEQFF.

The rearrangement links TRBV7-9 to TRBJ2-5, with TRBD2 matching 10 bases. This CDR3 is 16 amino acids long. CDR1 is SEHNR, CDR2 FQNEAQ, per germline (reference sequence). V was pared by 4 bases and J by 3 bases, with 8 bases of the junction left unmatched. The DNA of the CDR3 is TGTGCCAGCAGCTCAAGAGCGGGGGGGTCTAAAGAGACCCAGTACTTC. Translation gives CASSSRAGGSKETQYF. Based on the CDR3 plus reference TRBV7-9 and TRBJ2-5, the full variable domain is DTGVSQNPRHKITKRGQNVTFRCDPISEHNRLYWYRQTLGQGPEFLTYFQNEAQLEKSRLLSDRFSAERPKGSFSTLEIQRTEQGDSAMYLCASSSRAGGSKETQYFGPGTRLLVL.

The genes are TRBV23-1 and TRBJ2-7, with 10 bases lining up with TRBD1. TRBV23-1 is reported as an ORF; its role is uncertain. With 4 bases clipped from V and 5 bases from J, the junction kept 11 bases outside the gene matches. The CDR3 spans 16 residues. CDR3 sequence: CASSLLGRTGGNEQYF. In DNA form, the CDR3 reads TGCGCCAGCAGTCTCTTGGGGCGGACAGGGGGTAACGAGCAGTACTTC.

This clone was seen a handful of times. This sequence joins TRBV30 and TRBJ1-1; D unresolved. Trimming took off 0 bases at V and 0 bases at J, with 23 bases between the two ends. CDR1 is GTSNPN and CDR2 is SVGIG in the germline V gene (reference sequence). The CDR3 runs 19 residues. CDR3 nucleotides: TGTGCCTGGAGTGTACTCCCACTCCCTATGAGAGACATGAACACTGAAGCTTTCTTT. The encoded protein is CAWSVLPLPMRDMNTEAFF.